One and the same sample provided the 25 T cell receptor beta chains below, sequenced in a study of blood T cell repertoires in COVID-19. Sequenced by immunoSEQ multiplex PCR; TCRdb stores in-frame clones only, minus some. Of about 160,000 clones listed, approximately 80% were seen once; the top ten hold 7%. The sample consisted of peripheral blood. The receptors were gathered from a woman between 40 and 55 years old with COVID-19, enrolled during active disease.

The chain is built from TRBV10-2 and TRBJ2-7; the match to TRBD1 covers 9 bases. Per germline, CDR1 WSHSY and CDR2 SAAADI. This CDR3 is built from 13 residues. The J segment lost 4 bases and the V segment lost 4 bases, leaving 2 bases of the junction unmatched. CDR3 in amino acids: CASSGTGAYEQYF. CDR3 nucleotide sequence: TGCGCCAGCAGTGGGACAGGGGCTTACGAGCAGTACTTC.

In this sample, this clone turned up a few times. The chain joins TRBV24-1 to TRBJ2-2; D is uncertain. V lost 3 bases to trimming and J lost 4 bases, with 11 bases between them. The CDR3 spans 15 residues. CDR1 KGHDR and CDR2 SFDVKD come from the germline V gene. CDR3 bases: TGTGCCACCAGTGATACCCCCCCCAGCACCGGGGAGCTGTTTTTT. It yields the protein CATSDTPPSTGELFF.

The chain joins TRBV9 to TRBJ2-7, with 7 bases matching TRBD2. The CDR3 sequence is 11 residues long. V gave up 7 bases and J gave up 10 bases; unmatched junction bases: 8. Germline assignment: CDR1 SGDLS and CDR2 YYNGEE. The CDR3: CASSNRDYQYF. The CDR3 DNA is TGTGCCAGCTCAAACCGGGACTATCAGTACTTC.

This clone was seen a handful of times. This rearrangement joins TRBV7-9 to TRBJ2-6; 8 bases agree with TRBD1. In germline, CDR1 is SEHNR, CDR2 FQNEAQ (reference sequence). The CDR3 length is 16 residues. The J segment lost 3 bases and the V segment lost 4 bases, leaving 5 bases of the junction unmatched. CDR3 region: CASSSQGARGANVLTF. The CDR3 region has the DNA TGTGCCAGCAGCTCCCAGGGGGCGCGTGGGGCCAACGTCCTGACTTTC.

The J gene is TRBJ1-4, the V gene TRBV30; tentatively, D is TRBD1 (6 bases). The CDR3 totals 10 residues. Trimming shortened V by 4 bases and J by 11 bases, and 8 bases separated the two germline ends. CDR1 is GTSNPN and CDR2 is SVGIG in the germline V gene (reference sequence). The CDR3, as DNA: TGTGCCTGGAAGGGGGACAAACTGTTTTTT. This codes for CAWKGDKLFF.

The rearrangement links TRBV29-1 to TRBJ1-4; D perhaps matches TRBD1 (5 bases). The CDR3 length is 14 residues. Germline lookup yields CDR1 SQVTM and CDR2 ANQGSEA. V lost 4 bases to trimming and J lost 5 bases, with 14 bases between them. As DNA, the CDR3 is TGCAGCGTTGGGGCAGGGAGGGCCAATGAAAAACTGTTTTTT. It encodes CSVGAGRANEKLFF.

The chain carries TRBV5-1 and TRBJ1-1, with D unresolved. Germline CDR1 reads SGHRS; CDR2 reads YFSETQ. The CDR3 totals 12 residues. V gave up 0 bases and J gave up 8 bases, with 8 bases separating them. CDR3 in DNA: TGCGCCAGCAGCTTGGCCGGTCCCGAAGCTTTCTTT. This sequence encodes CASSLAGPEAFF.

This clone was observed a single time. The CDR3 nucleotides read TGTGCCATCAGTGAGTTCTCTAATGAAAAACTGTTTTTT. Amino acids: CAISEFSNEKLFF. This chain connects TRBV10-3 to TRBJ1-4; D gene uncertain. Germline CDR1 and CDR2: ENHRY and SYGVKD. The CDR3 has 13 amino acids. V was pared by 1 base and J by 3 bases, with 3 bases between.

The sample holds a few counts of this clone. The chain is built from TRBV11-2 and TRBJ1-2; TRBD1 might be the D (6 bases). Germline loops: CDR1 SGHAT, CDR2 FQNNGV. This CDR3 contains 14 residues. Trimming stripped 5 bases from V and 3 bases from J, with 13 bases between. CDR3: CASSKLTGDYGYTF. In DNA, the CDR3 is TGTGCCAGCAGCAAACTGACAGGCGACTATGGCTACACCTTC.

This chain connects TRBV27 to TRBJ2-2, with TRBD2 matching 11 bases. V gave up 9 bases and J gave up 2 bases; unmatched junction bases: 2. The CDR3 is made up of 14 amino acids. Germline loops: CDR1 MNHEY, CDR2 SMNVEV (reference sequence). For the CDR3, the DNA is TGTGCCAGTACTAGCGGGGGAAACACCGGGGAGCTGTTTTTT. The encoded protein is CASTSGGNTGELFF.

This clone was picked up a small number of times. V and J are TRBV6-4 and TRBJ2-3, with TRBD2 as a possible D gene (5 bases). Germline loops: CDR1 MRHNA, CDR2 SNTAGT. V was clipped by 2 bases and J by 0 bases, with 12 bases between them. CDR3 length: 16 residues. CDR3 bases: TGTGCCAGCAGTGACAGAGGGTCCGCGAGCACAGATACGCAGTATTTT. Translation: CASSDRGSASTDTQYF.

This chain connects TRBV13 to TRBJ1-4; 7 positions agree with TRBD1. The V segment lost 5 bases and the J segment 8 bases; nucleotides outside the gene matches: 8. Germline lookup yields CDR1 PRHDT and CDR2 FYEKMQ (reference sequence). The CDR3 is made up of 14 amino acids. The CDR3 loop is CASSTRGLPEKLFF. The CDR3 bases are TGTGCCAGCAGCACCAGGGGGTTACCCGAAAAACTGTTTTTT. The whole variable domain, filled in from reference TRBV13 and TRBJ1-4, reads AAGVIQSPRHLIKEKRETATLKCYPIPRHDTVYWYQQGPGQDPQFLISFYEKMQSDKGSIPDRFSAQQFSDYHSELNMSSLELGDSALYFCASSTRGLPEKLFFGSGTQLSVL.

The chain is built from TRBV4-1 and TRBJ1-6; the D gene is possibly TRBD1 (6 bases). Between the trimmed V and J ends, which lost 4 bases and 9 bases, there was a span of 22 bases. Germline lookup yields CDR1 MGHRA and CDR2 YSYEKL. CDR3 length equals 17 residues. CDR3 nucleotides: TGCGCCAGCAGCCCCACCCCTCGGGACACCGGTCGTTCACCCCTCCACTTT. Its protein product is CASSPTPRDTGRSPLHF.

The V and J genes are TRBV10-2 and TRBJ2-5; TRBD2 might be the D (5 bases). The V gene's germline CDR1 is WSHSY and CDR2 SAAADI. This CDR3 region has 15 residues. Deletions cut 3 bases from V and 4 bases from J, with 15 bases between. Here the CDR3 reads CASSEGGSRGETQYF. CDR3 DNA sequence: TGCGCCAGCAGTGAAGGTGGCTCTCGGGGAGAGACCCAGTACTTC.

The chain employs TRBV6-5 and TRBJ2-1; 8 nucleotides align to TRBD2. J gave up 6 bases and V 5 bases, and 3 bases lay outside the gene matches. Germline loops: CDR1 MNHEY, CDR2 SVGAGI. The CDR3 runs 13 residues. The CDR3 DNA sequence: TGTGCCAGCAGTACCGGGACTAGCAATGAGCAGTTCTTC. This translates into CASSTGTSNEQFF.

V is TRBV27 and J is TRBJ1-1, with D hard to call. V was shortened by 7 bases and J by 2 bases, with 14 bases between the two germline ends. CDR1 is MNHEY, CDR2 SMNVEV, per germline (reference sequence). This CDR3 region has 14 residues. As DNA, the CDR3 is TGTGCCAGCAACCCCTCGGGGTATAACACTGAAGCTTTCTTT. Its protein is CASNPSGYNTEAFF.

This chain connects TRBV30 to TRBJ1-2, with D possibly being TRBD1 (6 bases). Germline V gene sequence: CDR1 GTSNPN, CDR2 SVGIG (reference sequence). The V gene lost 4 bases and the J gene lost 0 bases, with 12 bases spanning the gap. The CDR3 has 14 residues. CDR3 DNA: TGTGCCTGGAAGCAGCCAGGGGCTAACTATGGCTACACCTTC. Protein: CAWKQPGANYGYTF.

This chain links TRBV6-5 with TRBJ2-3, with 7 positions matching TRBD2. The CDR3 extends over 11 amino acids. V shed 7 bases, J shed 5 bases, and the junction held 0 bases outside the gene matches. CDR1 and CDR2 from the germline V gene are MNHEY and SVGAGI. CDR3 sequence (DNA): TGTGCCAGCACTAGCGGAGATACGCAGTATTTT. This gives the protein CASTSGDTQYF.

This clone came up once. The chain has TRBV7-3 and TRBJ2-1, with D perhaps matching TRBD1 (6 bases). The V gene lost 6 bases and the J gene lost 8 bases, with 20 bases spanning the gap. There are 15 residues in the CDR3. Germline CDR1 is SGHTA and CDR2 is FQGTGA. The CDR3 DNA reads as TGTGCCAGCAGTCCCCGGTGGGGGCCTGGGCATGAGCAGTTCTTC. Its protein is CASSPRWGPGHEQFF.

The chain carries TRBV6-6 and TRBJ2-7, with unresolved D. CDR1 and CDR2 from the germline V gene are MNHNY and SVGAGI (reference sequence). CDR3 size: 12 residues. V gave up 6 bases and J gave up 1 base, with 7 bases separating them. The CDR3 here is CASSPRSYEQYF. DNA for the CDR3: TGTGCCAGCAGCCCCAGATCCTACGAGCAGTACTTC.

The V call is TRBV3-1 (or the pseudogene TRBV3-2), the J call TRBJ2-2; the D gene is possibly TRBD2 (6 bases). This CDR3 region has 16 residues. Trimming removed 3 bases at V and 3 bases at J, with 14 bases between. The germline V gene has CDR1 LGHDT and CDR2 YNNKEL (reference sequence). The CDR3 DNA reads as TGTGCCAGCAGCCAGCAGGGAGGCCCTTACACCGGGGAGCTGTTTTTT. As protein: CASSQQGGPYTGELFF.

Here the CDR3 reads CASSTGGAKNIQYF. Here the CDR3 DNA reads TGTGCCAGCAGCACGGGAGGGGCCAAAAACATTCAGTACTTC. This rearrangement joins TRBV7-9 to TRBJ2-4; the match to TRBD2 covers 8 bases. The CDR3 has 14 residues. The germline CDR1 and CDR2 sequences are SEHNR and FQNEAQ (reference sequence). V gave up 5 bases and J gave up 1 base; unmatched junction bases: 1.

In this sample, this clone turned up a few times. The rearrangement links TRBV25-1 to TRBJ2-2, with 7 bases aligning to TRBD2. Germline values: CDR1 MGHDK, CDR2 SYGVNS. CDR3 length equals 14 residues. The junction had 5 bases not matched to a gene; V was cut back by 3 bases and J by 7 bases. The CDR3 protein is CASSESGNDGELFF. The DNA for the CDR3 is TGTGCCAGCAGTGAGAGCGGGAATGACGGGGAGCTGTTTTTT.

V and J are TRBV4-1 and TRBJ1-2; 7 nucleotides align to TRBD1. Trimming took 4 bases from V and 5 from J; bases not matched to a gene: 4. The CDR3 consists of 13 residues. Germline lookup yields CDR1 MGHRA and CDR2 YSYEKL. Here the CDR3 reads CASSPGTAYGYTF. For the CDR3, the DNA is TGCGCCAGCAGCCCTGGGACAGCTTATGGCTACACCTTC.

This clone is a singleton in its sample. The J gene is TRBJ2-6, the V gene TRBV27, with D unclear. Germline CDR1 reads MNHEY; CDR2 reads SMNVEV (reference sequence). The length of the CDR3 is 14 residues. V shed 4 bases and J shed 3 bases, with 7 bases lying between them. CDR3 in DNA: TGTGCCAGCAGTTCCCGGAGTGGGGCCAACGTCCTGACTTTC. Protein sequence: CASSSRSGANVLTF.